Each of the 23 T cell receptor beta chains below was sequenced from the same sample in a study of T-cell memory formation after mild COVID-19 (dated by TCRdb to the early 2020s). The method behind the library was 5' RACE. Reads for this sample came from an Illumina NovaSeq 6000. TCRdb reprocessed the public reads (quality trimming at Q25 with fastp, clone calling with MiXCR) and kept in-frame beta chains. Rows are unified per CDR3 protein, each entry keeping the most common DNA and genes. In this sample the table shows roughly 320,000 distinct CDR3 sequences, 25% to 30% of which occur a single time. The top ten constitute about 14% of the sample. Sample: PBMCs or a T cell subset sorted from them (not recorded which). Every receptor here comes from an adult woman who had mild COVID-19 (a few samples of this study predate the infection). The sample titles of this study are shuffled in the database, so cell type and time point are left out; the donor was told from shared clones.

This clonotype was counted once. J is TRBJ1-2 and V is TRBV5-5; 10 bases map to TRBD1. CDR1 is SGHKS and CDR2 is YYEKEE in the germline V gene (reference sequence). This CDR3 has 16 amino acids. The V segment lost 3 bases and the J segment 7 bases; nucleotides outside the gene matches: 12. The chain's CDR3 is CASSSGQGGPIGGYTF. In nucleotides, the CDR3 is TGTGCCAGCAGCTCAGGACAGGGGGGCCCTATAGGTGGCTACACCTTC.

The rearrangement joins TRBV24-1 to TRBJ2-3; D unclear. The CDR3 has 15 amino acids. V gave up 3 bases and J gave up 1 base, with 10 bases separating them. Germline loops: CDR1 KGHDR, CDR2 SFDVKD. Here the CDR3 DNA reads TGTGCCACCAGTGATCCCTTATTTGGCACAGATACGCAGTATTTT. Translation: CATSDPLFGTDTQYF.

V usage is TRBV5-1 and J usage is TRBJ2-1; 7 bases map to TRBD2. The CDR3 has 16 residues. The trim removed 4 bases at V and 0 bases at J, leaving 7 bases unmatched. The V gene's germline CDR1 is SGHRS and CDR2 YFSETQ. CDR3 nucleotide sequence: TGCGCCAGCAGCACGATGCGGGGGAGCTCCTACAATGAGCAGTTCTTC. Translating gives CASSTMRGSSYNEQFF.

This clonotype has a count of ten or more. The chain joins TRBV5-1 to TRBJ2-7; perhaps TRBD2 as D (6 bases). The CDR3 has 15 residues. From germline, CDR1 is SGHRS and CDR2 YFSETQ. V was pared by 7 bases and J by 5 bases, with 22 bases between. CDR3 DNA sequence: TGCGCCAGCTCTCCGGCGGGGACCGGCATAAACGAGCAGTACTTC. Amino acid sequence: CASSPAGTGINEQYF.

In its sample, this clonotype was seen a few times. The chain is built from TRBV14 and TRBJ1-1; D is undetermined. Between the trimmed V and J ends, which lost 1 base and 4 bases, there was a span of 10 bases. Germline CDR1 reads SGHDN; CDR2 reads FVKESK. The CDR3 has 14 amino acids. In nucleotides, the CDR3 is TGTGCCAGCAGCCAAGCGGGCCTCTCCACTGAAGCTTTCTTT. Translating it yields CASSQAGLSTEAFF.

V usage is TRBV27 and J usage is TRBJ2-1; D remains unclear. The V and J ends lost 4 bases and 8 bases respectively, with 27 bases between them. The germline V gene has CDR1 MNHEY and CDR2 SMNVEV (reference sequence). The CDR3 spans 18 residues. In nucleotides, the CDR3 is TGTGCCAGCAGTTCGGGCGGCTGGCCCAAACCTCACATTGATGAGCAGTTCTTC. Amino acid sequence: CASSSGGWPKPHIDEQFF.

V and J are TRBV7-9 and TRBJ1-2, with TRBD1 as a possible D gene (5 bases). Germline CDR1 and CDR2: SEHNR and FQNEAQ (reference sequence). The CDR3 is 14 amino acids. V lost 6 bases, J lost 1 base, and 12 bases lay in between. The CDR3 loop is CASREQTVNYGYTF. For the CDR3, the DNA is TGTGCCAGCAGGGAACAGACAGTTAACTATGGCTACACCTTC. Based on the CDR3 plus reference TRBV7-9 and TRBJ1-2, the full variable domain is DTGVSQNPRHKITKRGQNVTFRCDPISEHNRLYWYRQTLGQGPEFLTYFQNEAQLEKSRLLSDRFSAERPKGSFSTLEIQRTEQGDSAMYLCASREQTVNYGYTFGSGTRLTVV.

This rearrangement joins TRBV29-1 to TRBJ2-1; 9 positions agree with TRBD2. With V trimmed by 6 bases and J by 7 bases, 13 bases remained unmatched. The CDR3 contains 15 residues. CDR1 is SQVTM and CDR2 is ANQGSEA in the germline V gene. As DNA, the CDR3 is TGCAGCGTGGCCTTAGCGGGAGCTTCGGGGAATGAGCAGTTCTTC. Translating gives CSVALAGASGNEQFF.

This clonotype came up many times. V is TRBV5-6 and J is TRBJ2-1, with 11 bases that match TRBD2. Germline V gene sequence: CDR1 SGHDT, CDR2 YYEEEE. This CDR3 is built from 14 residues. Germline trimming cut 6 bases from V and 7 bases from J; bases unmatched to any gene: 6. CDR3 nucleotides: TGTGCCAGCACCTTAGCGGGGGGGCGGAATGAGCAGTTCTTC. This encodes CASTLAGGRNEQFF. Full variable domain (missing parts from reference TRBV5-6 and TRBJ2-1): DAGVTQSPTHLIKTRGQQVTLRCSPKSGHDTVSWYQQALGQGPQFIFQYYEEEERQRGNFPDRFSGHQFPNYSSELNVNALLLGDSALYLCASTLAGGRNEQFFGPGTRLTVL.

This chain uses TRBV5-4 with TRBJ1-6; 9 nucleotides match TRBD1. Germline CDR1 and CDR2: SGHNT and YYREEE (reference sequence). V dropped 4 bases and J dropped 8; count of bases not matched to a gene: 4. The CDR3 covers 14 residues. The CDR3 spells CASSPGQGYSPLHF. DNA for the CDR3: TGTGCCAGCAGCCCGGGACAGGGCTATTCACCCCTCCACTTT.

This clonotype appeared many times. V usage is TRBV5-6 and J usage is TRBJ2-1; maybe TRBD1 (5 bases). The CDR3 sequence is 17 residues long. Germline V gives CDR1 SGHDT, CDR2 YYEEEE. Trimming took 2 bases from V and 8 from J, leaving 23 bases between them. CDR3 region: CASSFNVPRVVRDEQFF. The CDR3 DNA reads TGTGCCAGCAGCTTCAACGTCCCCAGGGTTGTCCGGGATGAGCAGTTCTTC.

This clonotype was picked up many times. The rearrangement uses TRBV11-2 and TRBJ1-1, with TRBD1 as a possible D gene (6 bases). The CDR3 consists of 14 residues. Per germline, CDR1 SGHAT and CDR2 FQNNGV. V gave up 1 base and J gave up 1 base, with 7 bases separating them. The CDR3 DNA reads TGTGCCAGCAGCTTAGGCAGGGGGAACACTGAAGCTTTCTTT. Protein: CASSLGRGNTEAFF.

DNA for the CDR3: TGCAGTGCTGCCCACAGGGTTGACAAAAACATTCAGTACTTC. Translating it yields CSAAHRVDKNIQYF. The chain couples TRBV20-1 to TRBJ2-4; tentative D call: TRBD1 (6 bases). Germline V gives CDR1 DFQATT, CDR2 SNEGSKA (reference sequence). Trimming took 5 bases from V and 3 from J, leaving 14 bases between them. This CDR3 comprises 14 residues.

The CDR3 region has the DNA TGCGCCAGCAGCCAAGATCAGGGCTCTGGGGCCAACGTCCTGACTTTC. It is translated as CASSQDQGSGANVLTF. The chain employs TRBV4-1 and TRBJ2-6, with D possibly matching TRBD1 (5 bases). Trimming pared 0 bases from V and 0 bases from J, leaving 6 bases between. There are 16 residues in the CDR3. Germline V gene data show CDR1 as MGHRA and CDR2 as YSYEKL.

V usage is TRBV12-3 or TRBV12-4 and J usage is TRBJ1-2; 11 bases are a match to TRBD1. The CDR3 runs to 12 residues. J lost 7 bases, V lost 11 bases, and 6 bases had no gene match. This chain's CDR3 is CAGTGGRGGYTF. The CDR3 DNA reads as TGTGCCGGGACAGGGGGACGGGGTGGCTACACCTTC.

This clonotype was seen only a few times. The V and J genes are TRBV5-1 and TRBJ2-4; 10 bases map to TRBD1. CDR3 length: 14 amino acids. Germline trimming cut 4 bases from V and 9 bases from J; bases unmatched to any gene: 7. Germline V gives CDR1 SGHRS, CDR2 YFSETQ. In DNA form, the CDR3 reads TGCGCCAGCAGCGCGACGGGACAGGGGAGCATTCAGTACTTC. As protein: CASSATGQGSIQYF.

The V gene is TRBV9, the J gene TRBJ2-3; 10 bases align to TRBD2. The CDR3 contains 16 residues. After removal of 2 bases from V and 2 bases from J, the junction contained 5 bases not matched to a gene. CDR1 SGDLS and CDR2 YYNGEE come from the germline V gene. The chain's CDR3 is CASSVGLAVSTDTQYF. CDR3 sequence (DNA): TGTGCCAGCAGCGTCGGACTAGCGGTGTCCACAGATACGCAGTATTTT.

This clonotype was found a few times. The chain joins TRBV4-1 to TRBJ1-3; no definite D call. From germline, CDR1 is MGHRA and CDR2 YSYEKL. This CDR3 region has 12 residues. Trimming took off 4 bases at V and 8 bases at J, with 9 bases between the two ends. The CDR3 DNA sequence: TGCGCCAGCAGCCGGGTCGGACACACCATATATTTT. Amino acid sequence: CASSRVGHTIYF.

This clonotype appeared a few times. The chain couples TRBV28 to TRBJ2-7; 9 bases are a match to TRBD1. There are 14 residues in the CDR3. The V and J ends lost 6 bases and 6 bases, in that order; junction bases with no gene match: 9. CDR1 MDHEN and CDR2 SYDVKM come from the germline V gene. CDR3 amino acids: CASSRGDRDGEQYF. As DNA, the CDR3 is TGTGCCAGCAGCCGGGGGGACAGGGATGGCGAGCAGTACTTC. The entire variable domain, with the rest obtained from reference TRBV28 and TRBJ2-7, is as follows: DVKVTQSSRYLVKRTGEKVFLECVQDMDHENMFWYRQDPGLGLRLIYFSYDVKMKEKGDIPEGYSVSREKKERFSLILESASTNQTSMYLCASSRGDRDGEQYFGPGTRLTVT.

CDR3: CASSRGQGAVDTEAFF. The CDR3 bases are TGCGCCAGCAGCCGCGGACAGGGGGCTGTTGACACTGAAGCTTTCTTT. The rearrangement links TRBV5-1 to TRBJ1-1; 11 bases fit TRBD1. CDR1 and CDR2 (germline): SGHRS, YFSETQ. The CDR3 loop spans 16 amino acids. V was clipped by 4 bases and J by 3 bases; unmatched bases: 8.

The chain links TRBV5-6 to TRBJ1-2, with 12 bases matching TRBD1. V dropped 4 bases and J dropped 13; count of bases not matched to a gene: 11. The CDR3 totals 14 residues. Germline V gene lookup returns CDR1 SGHDT and CDR2 YYEEEE. CDR3 residues: CASSRNRDRGPPTF. The CDR3 DNA sequence: TGTGCCAGCAGCAGAAACCGGGACAGGGGGCCCCCCACCTTC.

The chain is built from TRBV27 and TRBJ1-2, with a tentative D call TRBD1 (6 bases). Trimming removed 5 bases from V and 8 bases from J, with 15 bases in between. The germline V gene encodes CDR1 MNHEY and CDR2 SMNVEV (reference sequence). This CDR3 has 13 amino acids. For the CDR3, the DNA is TGTGCCAGCAGTCCGTTTCGAGGGGGAGGCTACACCTTC. It codes for CASSPFRGGGYTF.

In its sample, this clonotype was seen a few times. The chain uses TRBV7-2 and TRBJ2-3; 11 nucleotides line up with TRBD2. This CDR3 is built from 18 residues. CDR1 and CDR2 (germline): SGHTA, FQGNSA. Trimming cost V 1 base and J 0 bases; bases outside gene matches: 6. The CDR3 spells CASSLGRGLAASTDTQYF. In DNA form, the CDR3 reads TGTGCCAGCAGCTTAGGCAGGGGACTAGCGGCTAGCACAGATACGCAGTATTTT. Complete variable domain (other parts from reference TRBV7-2 and TRBJ2-3): GAGVSQSPSNKVTEKGKDVELRCDPISGHTALYWYRQSLGQGLEFLIYFQGNSAPDKSGLPSDRFSAERTGGSVSTLTIQRTQQEDSAVYLCASSLGRGLAASTDTQYFGPGTRLTVL.